These 27 T cell receptor beta chains came from one sample sequenced in a study of T cells after posttransplantation cyclophosphamide. Treatment was busulfan-fludarabine conditioning, a marrow graft, and cyclophosphamide on days +3 and +4. TCRdb's copy holds only in-frame clones and misses some; the assay was immunoSEQ multiplex PCR. This table holds about 7,700 clones with no singletons; the top ten claim less than 25%. The sample here was PBMCs, taken less than 95 days after allogeneic stem cell transplant with posttransplant cyclophosphamide. These receptors originate from a female patient aged 55-70 years who received an allogeneic stem cell transplant from an unrelated donor, was CMV-positive, and had acute GVHD only. Some T cells may have originated in the graft donor.

This clone was counted many times. CDR3 bases: TGTGCCAGCAGCTTAGAAGGGACTAGCGGGAGGTATGAGCAGTACTTC. It codes for CASSLEGTSGRYEQYF. This chain uses TRBV7-2 with TRBJ2-7; 15 positions match TRBD2. J was trimmed by 7 bases and V by 1 base; bases with no gene match: 5. This CDR3 comprises 16 residues. Germline-derived CDR1 and CDR2 are SGHTA and FQGNSA.

The CDR3 region is CASREGRGGGLTDTQYF. In nucleotides, the CDR3 is TGTGCCAGCAGGGAAGGGCGGGGGGGCGGATTGACAGATACGCAGTATTTT. V usage is TRBV28 and J usage is TRBJ2-3, with 9 bases lining up with TRBD2. Germline CDR1 reads MDHEN; CDR2 reads SYDVKM. Trimming removed 6 bases from V and 3 bases from J; junction bases left unmatched: 13. The CDR3 is 17 amino acids.

This clone appeared many times. The chain recombines TRBV7-9 with TRBJ2-1; 7 bases align to TRBD2. The germline V gene encodes CDR1 SEHNR and CDR2 FQNEAQ (reference sequence). The trim removed 2 bases at V and 4 bases at J, leaving 8 bases unmatched. The length of the CDR3 is 16 residues. The DNA of the CDR3 is TGTGCCAGCAGCTTACGACTAAGCGGGATTTACAATGAGCAGTTCTTC. Encoded protein: CASSLRLSGIYNEQFF.

This clone was counted ten times or more. The V gene is TRBV4-2, the J gene TRBJ1-1; D call uncertain. This CDR3 has 15 amino acids. Trimming took 4 bases from V and 1 from J, leaving 13 bases between them. Germline assignment: CDR1 LGHNA and CDR2 YNFKEQ. CDR3 bases: TGTGCCAGCAGCCTTGATACTTCGGGGAACACTGAAGCTTTCTTT. This encodes CASSLDTSGNTEAFF.

This clone showed up many times. The chain employs TRBV28 and TRBJ2-3; 10 positions agree with TRBD2. Per the germline V gene, CDR1 is MDHEN and CDR2 is SYDVKM. The CDR3 extends over 16 amino acids. Unmatched junction bases numbered 2, after V lost 2 bases and J lost 0 bases. Written as DNA, the CDR3 is TGTGCCAGCAGTTTACCGGGACTAGCGAGCACAGATACGCAGTATTTT. Its protein is CASSLPGLASTDTQYF.

At least ten counts were recorded for this clone. The V gene is TRBV27, the J gene TRBJ2-7; 7 nucleotides agree with TRBD2. This CDR3 contains 14 residues. The V and J ends lost 7 bases and 1 base, in that order; junction bases with no gene match: 7. Germline V gives CDR1 MNHEY, CDR2 SMNVEV (reference sequence). DNA for the CDR3: TGTGCCAGCATGGGAACTAGCGCTTCCTACGAGCAGTACTTC. Translating gives CASMGTSASYEQYF.

This clone appeared many times. CDR3 nucleotides: TGTGCCAGCAGTGGGGGGGAGCGGAGGATCACTGAAGCTTTCTTT. Amino acids: CASSGGERRITEAFF. This chain connects TRBV6-1 to TRBJ1-1; weak D call: TRBD1 (5 bases). The V gene lost 4 bases and the J gene lost 4 bases, with 16 bases spanning the gap. CDR3 length equals 15 residues. The germline V gene has CDR1 MNHNS and CDR2 SASEGT.

Judged by abundance, this clone is medium-sized. V gene TRBV2 combines with J gene TRBJ2-7, with a possible D match to TRBD1 (5 bases). Looked up from germline, CDR1 is SNHLY and CDR2 is FYNNEI. This CDR3 has 12 amino acids. Trimming cost V 2 bases and J 5 bases, with 7 bases left between them. The CDR3 spells CASSERGDEQYF. The CDR3, as DNA: TGTGCCAGCAGTGAAAGGGGTGACGAGCAGTACTTC.

This clone showed up many times. CDR3 nucleotide sequence: TGTGCCAGCAGCTTAATTTCGGGGGGCTTCTATGGCTACACCTTC. This encodes CASSLISGGFYGYTF. The chain joins TRBV7-9 to TRBJ1-2, with D tentatively TRBD1 (6 bases). CDR1 is SEHNR, CDR2 FQNEAQ, per germline (reference sequence). V dropped 2 bases and J dropped 4 bases, with 14 bases sitting between them. There are 15 residues in the CDR3.

The table lists this clone with many counts. The rearrangement links TRBV19 to TRBJ1-5, with 9 bases fitting TRBD1. CDR1 LNHDA and CDR2 SQIVND come from the germline V gene (reference sequence). The J segment lost 10 bases and the V segment lost 4 bases, leaving 11 bases of the junction unmatched. The CDR3 contains 15 residues. This CDR3 reads CASSTRTGAERPQHF. CDR3 bases: TGTGCCAGTAGTACCAGGACAGGGGCTGAAAGACCCCAGCATTTT.

This clone came up many times. V is TRBV2 and J is TRBJ2-1; D may be TRBD2 (6 bases). The CDR3 loop spans 14 amino acids. CDR1 is SNHLY and CDR2 is FYNNEI in the germline V gene. V was pared by 4 bases and J by 11 bases, with 18 bases between. Here the CDR3 reads CASSGDSSTVKQFF. The DNA for the CDR3 is TGTGCCAGCAGTGGGGACTCATCCACGGTGAAGCAGTTCTTC.

The sample holds many counts of this clone. This rearrangement joins TRBV6-6 to TRBJ1-1, with TRBD1 matching over 11 bases. Germline CDR1 MNHNY, CDR2 SVGAGI (reference sequence). The CDR3 is 14 amino acids. The ends lost 5 bases at V and 11 bases at J; junction bases unmatched: 10. In DNA, the CDR3 is TGTGCCAGCAGTACGGGACAGGGGGAATCCTCCGCTTTCTTT. Its translation: CASSTGQGESSAFF.

This clone was seen many times. V is TRBV18 and J is TRBJ2-2, with 10 nucleotides matching TRBD1. After removal of 4 bases from V and 4 bases from J, the junction contained 3 bases not matched to a gene. The CDR3 has 15 amino acids. The V gene's germline CDR1 is KGHSH and CDR2 LQKENI. CDR3 coding DNA: TGTGCCAGCTCACAGGGACAGGGGAGCACCGGGGAGCTGTTTTTT. Translation: CASSQGQGSTGELFF.

This clone is labeled medium-sized. V is TRBV6-6 and J is TRBJ1-1; D gene unclear. CDR1 is MNHNY and CDR2 is SVGAGI in the germline V gene (reference sequence). The CDR3 runs to 16 residues. The ends were cut back, 4 bases at V and 1 base at J, with 16 bases in the middle. The CDR3 loop reads CASSSWRTGPNTEAFF. The CDR3 nucleotides are TGTGCCAGCAGTTCCTGGCGGACTGGGCCGAACACTGAAGCTTTCTTT.

This clone was counted many times. This chain links TRBV27 with TRBJ2-4, with TRBD2 matching over 12 bases. There are 16 residues in the CDR3. Germline values: CDR1 MNHEY, CDR2 SMNVEV (reference sequence). J was trimmed by 2 bases and V by 6 bases; bases with no gene match: 5. CDR3 residues: CASSPTSGRTKNIQYF. In DNA form, the CDR3 reads TGTGCCAGCAGCCCCACTAGCGGGAGGACCAAAAACATTCAGTACTTC.

This clone has at least ten counts. The rearrangement joins TRBV7-3 to TRBJ2-5, with a tentative D call TRBD2 (6 bases). The CDR3 has 15 residues. With 7 bases removed from V and 1 base from J, the gap between germline ends came to 16 bases. The germline gives CDR1 SGHTA, CDR2 FQGTGA. The CDR3 DNA sequence: TGTGCCAGCACCCCCCTAAGGAGGGGCCAAGAGACCCAGTACTTC. This gives the protein CASTPLRRGQETQYF.

This clone was counted ten times or more. V and J are TRBV30 and TRBJ2-1, with TRBD1 matching 8 bases. This CDR3 has 14 residues. Germline V CDR1 and CDR2: GTSNPN, SVGIG (reference sequence). After removal of 4 bases from V and 4 bases from J, the junction contained 6 bases not matched to a gene. The DNA for the CDR3 is TGTGCCTGGACGCCGGGACAGGTATACAATGAGCAGTTCTTC. Translated: CAWTPGQVYNEQFF.

In its sample, this clone was seen a few times. The chain joins TRBV30 to TRBJ2-7; D remains ambiguous. The CDR3 is 16 residues long. Germline V gene data show CDR1 as GTSNPN and CDR2 as SVGIG (reference sequence). V was clipped by 0 bases and J by 5 bases, with 20 bases between them. CDR3: CAWSVKRAVKGNEQYF. DNA of the CDR3: TGTGCCTGGAGTGTTAAAAGGGCCGTAAAAGGTAACGAGCAGTACTTC.

This clone came up many times. V usage is TRBV12-3 or TRBV12-4 and J usage is TRBJ1-5; 7 positions agree with TRBD1. The CDR3 totals 14 residues. Losses at the gene ends were 5 bases for V and 0 bases for J; bases not matched to a gene: 1. In nucleotides, the CDR3 is TGTGCCAGCAGTAGACAGGGTAGCAATCAGCCCCAGCATTTT. Its protein is CASSRQGSNQPQHF.

This clone was found many times. The chain links TRBV5-4 to TRBJ2-3; 7 positions match TRBD1. The germline V gene encodes CDR1 SGHNT and CDR2 YYREEE (reference sequence). This CDR3 has 15 residues. The J segment lost 4 bases and the V segment lost 2 bases, leaving 7 bases of the junction unmatched. The CDR3 is CASSLGSQGADTQYF. The CDR3 DNA reads as TGTGCCAGCAGCTTAGGATCGCAGGGGGCAGATACGCAGTATTTT.

This clone came up many times. The chain joins TRBV19 to TRBJ1-2, with TRBD1 matching 8 bases. The CDR3 runs 15 residues. Germline V gives CDR1 LNHDA, CDR2 SQIVND (reference sequence). Trimming took 7 bases from V and 1 from J; bases not matched to a gene: 8. The CDR3 sequence: CASNRGSTVNYGYTF. CDR3 sequence (DNA): TGTGCCAGTAACAGGGGGAGTACCGTTAACTATGGCTACACCTTC.

This clone was found many times. This rearrangement joins TRBV12-3 or TRBV12-4 to TRBJ2-1; no clear D. V lost 6 bases and J 8 bases, leaving 11 bases between the germline ends. This CDR3 region has 12 residues. The CDR3 DNA follows: TGTGCCAGCAGACCCGCGAGCGATGAGCAGTTCTTC. The encoded protein is CASRPASDEQFF.

Within the sample, this clone is medium-sized. The chain combines TRBV19 with TRBJ2-2; D gene uncertain. The germline V gene has CDR1 LNHDA and CDR2 SQIVND (reference sequence). Between the trimmed V and J ends, which lost 0 bases and 6 bases, there was a span of 2 bases. CDR3 size: 12 residues. CDR3 coding DNA: TGTGCCAGTAGTATAGACGCCGGGGAGCTGTTTTTT. This gives the protein CASSIDAGELFF.

This clone has a count of ten or more. The chain employs TRBV6-2 or TRBV6-3 and TRBJ2-1, with 9 nucleotides matching TRBD2. J gave up 3 bases and V 2 bases, and 5 bases lay outside the gene matches. This CDR3 region has 16 residues. Looked up from germline, CDR1 is MNHEY and CDR2 is SVGEGT. This chain's CDR3 is CASSYIAGGGYNEQFF. CDR3 in DNA: TGTGCCAGCAGTTACATTGCGGGGGGGGGCTACAATGAGCAGTTCTTC.

The chain is built from TRBV28 and TRBJ2-5; D is possibly TRBD2 (6 bases). CDR1 and CDR2 from the germline V gene are MDHEN and SYDVKM. Between the trimmed V and J ends, which lost 5 bases and 5 bases, there was a span of 18 bases. The CDR3 runs to 15 residues. CDR3 region: CASSGGVGRRETQYF. The DNA of the CDR3 is TGTGCCAGCAGTGGAGGGGTGGGGCGCAGGGAGACCCAGTACTTC.

This clone was seen repeatedly, ten times or more. The rearrangement joins TRBV5-1 to TRBJ1-6; tentatively, D is TRBD1 (6 bases). Germline loops: CDR1 SGHRS, CDR2 YFSETQ. The CDR3 contains 14 residues. V was pared by 5 bases and J by 8 bases, with 14 bases between. This CDR3 is CASRLIGGDSPLHF. CDR3 coding DNA: TGCGCCAGCAGGTTGATTGGGGGCGATTCACCCCTCCACTTT.

This clone was recorded at least ten times. The chain recombines TRBV7-3 with TRBJ1-2; 9 bases match TRBD1. Trimming at V came to 1 base and at J to 2 bases, leaving 2 bases not matched to a gene. Looked up from germline, CDR1 is SGHTA and CDR2 is FQGTGA. The CDR3 is made up of 15 amino acids. The CDR3 here is CASSLSGQGNYGYTF. CDR3 bases: TGTGCCAGCAGCTTAAGCGGACAGGGGAACTATGGCTACACCTTC.